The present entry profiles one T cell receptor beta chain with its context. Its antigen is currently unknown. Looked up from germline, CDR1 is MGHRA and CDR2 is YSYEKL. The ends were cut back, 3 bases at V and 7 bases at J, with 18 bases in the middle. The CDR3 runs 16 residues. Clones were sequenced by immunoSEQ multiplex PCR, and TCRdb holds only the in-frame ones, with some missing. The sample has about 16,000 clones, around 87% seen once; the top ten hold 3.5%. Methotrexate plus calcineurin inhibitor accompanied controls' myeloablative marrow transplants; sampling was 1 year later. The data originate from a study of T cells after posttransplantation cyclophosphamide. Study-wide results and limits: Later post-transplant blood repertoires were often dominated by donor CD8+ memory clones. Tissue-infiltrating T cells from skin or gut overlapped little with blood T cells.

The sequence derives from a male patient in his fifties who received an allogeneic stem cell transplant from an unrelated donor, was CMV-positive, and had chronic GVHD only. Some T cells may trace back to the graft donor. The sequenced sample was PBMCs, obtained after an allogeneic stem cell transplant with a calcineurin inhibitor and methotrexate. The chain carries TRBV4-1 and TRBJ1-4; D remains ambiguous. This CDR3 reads CASSQTATYHAEKLFF. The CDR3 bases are TGCGCCAGCAGCCAGACTGCCACATATCACGCTGAAAAACTGTTTTTT.